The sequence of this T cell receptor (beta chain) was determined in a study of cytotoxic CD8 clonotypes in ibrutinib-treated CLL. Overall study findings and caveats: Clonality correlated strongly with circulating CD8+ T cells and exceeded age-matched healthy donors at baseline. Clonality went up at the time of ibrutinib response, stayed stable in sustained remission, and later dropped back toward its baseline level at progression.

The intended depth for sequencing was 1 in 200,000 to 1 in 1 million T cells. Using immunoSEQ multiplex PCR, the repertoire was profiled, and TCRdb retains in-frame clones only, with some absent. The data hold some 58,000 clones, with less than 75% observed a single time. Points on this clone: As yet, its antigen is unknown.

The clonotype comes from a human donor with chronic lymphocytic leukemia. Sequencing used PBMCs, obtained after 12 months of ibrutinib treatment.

DNA for the CDR3: TGTGCCAGCAGCGGTCCAGTCGTCTTGGCGGGAGTTAGAAGGGATACGCAGTATTTT. The encoded protein is CASSGPVVLAGVRRDTQYF. V and J are TRBV14 and TRBJ2-3; TRBD2 matches at 7 bases. The V gene's germline CDR1 is SGHDN and CDR2 FVKESK. V shed 5 bases, J shed 6 bases, and the junction held 23 bases outside the gene matches. There are 19 residues in the CDR3.